This passage covers 16 T cell receptor beta chains from one sample sequenced in a study of T cell responses to AZD1222 COVID-19 vaccine. Profiled with immunoSEQ multiplex PCR; TCRdb holds only in-frame clones, not every one. The sample has 90,000 to 95,000 clones; roughly 84% are singletons. The source was peripheral blood, collected on day 0 of AZD1222 vaccination. The receptors come from an adult in good health.

This rearrangement joins TRBV6-2 or TRBV6-3 to TRBJ1-3, with D unclear. CDR3 size: 13 residues. Trimming pared 6 bases from V and 0 bases from J, leaving 6 bases between. The V gene's germline CDR1 is MNHEY and CDR2 SVGEGT. The CDR3 DNA reads as TGTGCCAGCAGCATTTTCTCTGGAAACACCATATATTTT. Its protein product is CASSIFSGNTIYF.

The gene calls are TRBV14 and TRBJ1-1; D unclear. CDR1 is SGHDN and CDR2 is FVKESK in the germline V gene. CDR3 length: 16 amino acids. The V gene lost 4 bases and the J gene lost 4 bases, with 19 bases spanning the gap. The CDR3 bases are TGTGCCAGCAGCCCCTCTCGGAGGGCCTGGGGCACTGAAGCTTTCTTT. Residues: CASSPSRRAWGTEAFF.

CDR3 amino acids: CASSPLGHYGYTF. DNA for the CDR3: TGTGCCAGCAGCCCCCTCGGGCACTATGGCTACACCTTC. The chain links TRBV6-5 to TRBJ1-2; D remains ambiguous. Trimming removed 6 bases from V and 3 bases from J, with 11 bases in between. Per the germline V gene, CDR1 is MNHEY and CDR2 is SVGAGI. CDR3 length: 13 residues.

This clone has only one observation. The genes are TRBV7-8 and TRBJ1-2; 8 bases map to TRBD1. The germline V gene has CDR1 SGHVS and CDR2 FQNEAQ. The J segment lost 4 bases and the V segment lost 4 bases, leaving 2 bases of the junction unmatched. This CDR3 region has 13 residues. The CDR3 reads CASSSDRVYGYTF. The CDR3 DNA is TGTGCCAGCAGCTCGGACAGGGTCTATGGCTACACCTTC.

The chain combines TRBV29-1 with TRBJ2-1, with 7 bases that match TRBD2. This CDR3 region has 14 residues. Germline V gene sequence: CDR1 SQVTM, CDR2 ANQGSEA. Unmatched junction bases numbered 7, after V lost 2 bases and J lost 6 bases. CDR3 nucleotide sequence: TGCAGCGTTGAAAGCGGGATTCACGGCAATGAGCAGTTCTTC. This codes for CSVESGIHGNEQFF.

The table lists this clone with a count of one. The V call is TRBV19, the J call TRBJ1-2; D ambiguous. From germline, CDR1 is LNHDA and CDR2 SQIVND (reference sequence). This CDR3 has 14 amino acids. V lost 3 bases and J lost 2, with 10 bases in between. The CDR3 here is CASSMPPENYGYTF. The DNA of the CDR3 is TGTGCCAGTAGTATGCCCCCGGAGAACTATGGCTACACCTTC.

This CDR3 is CASSPVDRGLRGTEAFF. CDR3 DNA: TGTGCCAGCTCACCAGTGGACAGGGGGCTTCGGGGCACTGAAGCTTTCTTT. The genes are TRBV18 and TRBJ1-1; 11 bases are a match to TRBD1. CDR1 and CDR2 (germline): KGHSH, LQKENI. This CDR3 is built from 17 residues. The junction had 9 bases not matched to a gene; V was cut back by 2 bases and J by 4 bases.

The chain joins TRBV28 to TRBJ2-7; 8 bases align to TRBD2. The V gene end was trimmed by 2 bases and the J gene end by 6 bases; junction bases not matched to a gene: 0. Germline V lookup: CDR1 MDHEN, CDR2 SYDVKM. This CDR3 region has 12 residues. DNA of the CDR3: TGTGCCAGCAGTTTACGGGGGGGCGAGCAGTACTTC. This sequence encodes CASSLRGGEQYF. Looking up the rest from reference TRBV28 and TRBJ2-7 gives the full variable domain: DVKVTQSSRYLVKRTGEKVFLECVQDMDHENMFWYRQDPGLGLRLIYFSYDVKMKEKGDIPEGYSVSREKKERFSLILESASTNQTSMYLCASSLRGGEQYFGPGTRLTVT.

This chain uses TRBV7-6 with TRBJ1-4; possibly TRBD1 for D (6 bases). The CDR3 has 15 residues. The germline CDR1 and CDR2 sequences are SGHVS and FNYEAQ. V was pared by 4 bases and J by 4 bases, with 13 bases between. The CDR3 region has the DNA TGTGCCAGCAGCTCCATCAGGGGCGGTAATGAAAAACTGTTTTTT. It specifies CASSSIRGGNEKLFF.

The chain recombines TRBV7-9 with TRBJ2-5; 9 bases map to TRBD1. The CDR3 has 15 residues. Germline-derived CDR1 and CDR2 are SEHNR and FQNEAQ (reference sequence). The trim removed 2 bases at V and 5 bases at J, leaving 6 bases unmatched. CDR3 bases: TGTGCCAGCAGCTTAAACACAGGGGGCGGGGAGACCCAGTACTTC. Translating gives CASSLNTGGGETQYF. The full variable domain, in which reference TRBV7-9 and TRBJ2-5 provide the parts outside the CDR3, is DTGVSQNPRHKITKRGQNVTFRCDPISEHNRLYWYRQTLGQGPEFLTYFQNEAQLEKSRLLSDRFSAERPKGSFSTLEIQRTEQGDSAMYLCASSLNTGGGETQYFGPGTRLLVL.

In its sample, this clone was seen once. The chain is built from TRBV7-2 and TRBJ2-7, with 11 bases lining up with TRBD2. CDR1 is SGHTA, CDR2 FQGNSA, per germline. This CDR3 spans 15 amino acids. V gave up 5 bases and J gave up 5 bases; unmatched junction bases: 8. The CDR3 region is CASSVLAGGGNEQYF. CDR3 nucleotides: TGTGCCAGCAGCGTCCTAGCGGGAGGTGGCAACGAGCAGTACTTC.

The chain is built from TRBV15 and TRBJ1-1; no definite D call. Trimming took off 5 bases at V and 4 bases at J, with 8 bases between the two ends. CDR1 is LNHNV and CDR2 is YYDKDF in the germline V gene (reference sequence). The CDR3 has 12 residues. The CDR3, as DNA: TGTGCCACCAGCCTAGGGATCACTGAAGCTTTCTTT. Amino acids: CATSLGITEAFF. The whole variable domain, remainder taken from reference TRBV15 and TRBJ1-1, is DAMVIQNPRYQVTQFGKPVTLSCSQTLNHNVMYWYQQKSSQAPKLLFHYYDKDFNNEADTPDNFQSRRPNTSFCFLDIRSPGLGDTAMYLCATSLGITEAFFGQGTRLTVV.

The V call is TRBV6-5, the J call TRBJ1-3; D perhaps matches TRBD1 (5 bases). Germline V gene lookup returns CDR1 MNHEY and CDR2 SVGAGI. V was shortened by 2 bases and J by 0 bases, with 8 bases between the two germline ends. CDR3 length: 15 residues. The CDR3 coding sequence is TGTGCCAGCAGTTACGACAGAGCCTCTGGAAACACCATATATTTT. Its protein product is CASSYDRASGNTIYF.

The rearrangement links TRBV7-8 to TRBJ1-1, with no clear D. Trimming removed 3 bases at V and 1 base at J, with 9 bases between. CDR1 is SGHVS, CDR2 FQNEAQ, per germline. The CDR3 runs to 14 residues. This CDR3 reads CASSFGVPNTEAFF. CDR3 DNA sequence: TGTGCCAGCAGCTTCGGGGTTCCGAACACTGAAGCTTTCTTT. Full variable domain (remainder filled in from reference TRBV7-8 and TRBJ1-1): GAGVSQSPRYKVAKRGQDVALRCDPISGHVSLFWYQQALGQGPEFLTYFQNEAQLDKSGLPSDRFFAERPEGSVSTLKIQRTQQEDSAVYLCASSFGVPNTEAFFGQGTRLTVV.

The V gene is TRBV6-2 or TRBV6-3, the J gene TRBJ2-5; D perhaps matches TRBD2 (5 bases). Germline assignment: CDR1 MNHEY and CDR2 SVGEGT. Trimming stripped 2 bases from V and 2 bases from J, with 9 bases between. This CDR3 spans 14 amino acids. CDR3 sequence: CASSYGGRQETQYF. Here the CDR3 DNA reads TGTGCCAGCAGTTACGGAGGCAGACAAGAGACCCAGTACTTC.

The gene calls are TRBV7-2 and TRBJ1-2; 9 bases agree with TRBD1. Trimming at V came to 6 bases and at J to 0 bases, leaving 8 bases not matched to a gene. The length of the CDR3 is 16 residues. The germline CDR1 and CDR2 sequences are SGHTA and FQGNSA. CDR3 sequence (DNA): TGTGCCAGCAGTCCCGGGACAGGGCGCCCTAACTATGGCTACACCTTC. Amino acids: CASSPGTGRPNYGYTF.